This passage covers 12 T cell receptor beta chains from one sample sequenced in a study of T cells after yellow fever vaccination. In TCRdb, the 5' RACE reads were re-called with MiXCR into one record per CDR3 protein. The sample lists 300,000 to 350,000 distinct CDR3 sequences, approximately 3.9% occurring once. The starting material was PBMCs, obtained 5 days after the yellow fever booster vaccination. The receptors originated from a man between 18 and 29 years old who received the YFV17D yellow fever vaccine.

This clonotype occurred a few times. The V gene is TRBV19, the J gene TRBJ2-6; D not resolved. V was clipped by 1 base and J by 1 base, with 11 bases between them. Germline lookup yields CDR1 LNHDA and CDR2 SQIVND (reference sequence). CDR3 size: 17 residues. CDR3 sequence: CASSIASGSSGANVLTF. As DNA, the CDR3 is TGTGCCAGTAGTATAGCCAGTGGCTCATCTGGGGCCAACGTCCTGACTTTC.

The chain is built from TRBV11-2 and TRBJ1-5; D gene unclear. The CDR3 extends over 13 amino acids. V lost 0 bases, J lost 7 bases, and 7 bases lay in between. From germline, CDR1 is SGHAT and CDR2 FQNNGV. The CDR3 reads CASSLDLEQPQHF. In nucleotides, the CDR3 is TGTGCCAGCAGCTTAGATCTGGAACAGCCCCAGCATTTT.

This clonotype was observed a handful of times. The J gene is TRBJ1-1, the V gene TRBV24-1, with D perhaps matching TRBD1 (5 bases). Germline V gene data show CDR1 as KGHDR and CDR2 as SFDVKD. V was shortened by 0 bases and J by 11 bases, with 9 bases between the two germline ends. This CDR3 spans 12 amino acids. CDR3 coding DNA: TGTGCCACCAGTGATTTGCAGGGTAAGGCTTTCTTT. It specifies CATSDLQGKAFF.

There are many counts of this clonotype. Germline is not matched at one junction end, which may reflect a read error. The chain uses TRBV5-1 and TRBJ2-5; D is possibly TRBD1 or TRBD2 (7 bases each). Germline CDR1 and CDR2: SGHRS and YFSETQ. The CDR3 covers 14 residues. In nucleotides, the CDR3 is TGTGCCAGCAGCTTAGCAGGGGGGGTAGAGACCCAGTACTTC. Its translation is CASSLAGGVETQYF. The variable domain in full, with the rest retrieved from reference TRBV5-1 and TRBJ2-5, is KAGVTQTPRYLIKTRGQQVTLSCSPISGHRSVSWYQQTPGQGLQFLFEYFSETQRNKGNFPGRFSGRQFSNSRSEMNVSTLELGDSALYLCASSLAGGVETQYFGPGTRLLVL.

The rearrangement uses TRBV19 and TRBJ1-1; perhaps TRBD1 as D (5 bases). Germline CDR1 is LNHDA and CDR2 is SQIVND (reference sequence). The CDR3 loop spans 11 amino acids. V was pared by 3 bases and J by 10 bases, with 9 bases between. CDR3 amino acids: CASSMGRPAFF. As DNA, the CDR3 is TGTGCCAGTAGTATGGGGCGCCCAGCTTTCTTT.

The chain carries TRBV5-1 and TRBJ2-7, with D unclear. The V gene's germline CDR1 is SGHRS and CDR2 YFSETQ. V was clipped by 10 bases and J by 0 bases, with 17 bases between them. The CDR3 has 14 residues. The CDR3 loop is CASRKDISSYEQYV. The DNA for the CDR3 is TGCGCCTCACGGAAAGACATAAGCTCCTACGAGCAGTACGTC.

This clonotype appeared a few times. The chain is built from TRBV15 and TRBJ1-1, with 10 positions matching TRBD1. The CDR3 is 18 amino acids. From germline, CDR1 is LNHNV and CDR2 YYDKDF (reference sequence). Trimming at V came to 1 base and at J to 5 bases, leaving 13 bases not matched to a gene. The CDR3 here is CATSRGRTGGSLGTEAFF. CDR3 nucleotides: TGTGCCACCAGCAGAGGCAGGACAGGGGGGTCCTTAGGTACTGAAGCTTTCTTT.

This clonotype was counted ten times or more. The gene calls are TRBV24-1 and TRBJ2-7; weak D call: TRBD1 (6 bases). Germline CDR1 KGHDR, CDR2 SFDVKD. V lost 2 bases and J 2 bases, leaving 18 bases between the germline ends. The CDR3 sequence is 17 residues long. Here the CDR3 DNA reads TGTGCCACCAGTGATTCCACCTCGAGCCGACAGGCCTACGAGCAGTACGTC. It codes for CATSDSTSSRQAYEQYV.

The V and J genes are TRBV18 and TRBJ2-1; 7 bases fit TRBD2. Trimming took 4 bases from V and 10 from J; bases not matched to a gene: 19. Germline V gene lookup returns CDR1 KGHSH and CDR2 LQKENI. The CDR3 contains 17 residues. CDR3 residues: CASSLSPETSFSQEQFF. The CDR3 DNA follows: TGTGCCAGCTCACTCTCTCCCGAGACTAGCTTCTCTCAGGAGCAGTTCTTC.

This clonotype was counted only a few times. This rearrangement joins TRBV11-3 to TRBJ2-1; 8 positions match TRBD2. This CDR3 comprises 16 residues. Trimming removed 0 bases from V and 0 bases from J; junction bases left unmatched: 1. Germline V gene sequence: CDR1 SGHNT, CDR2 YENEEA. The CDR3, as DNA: TGTGCCAGCAGCTTAGATGGGACTAGCTCCTACAATGAGCAGTTCTTC. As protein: CASSLDGTSSYNEQFF. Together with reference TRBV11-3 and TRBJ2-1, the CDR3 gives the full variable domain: EAGVVQSPRYKIIEKKQPVAFWCNPISGHNTLYWYLQNLGQGPELLIRYENEEAVDDSQLPKDRFSAERLKGVDSTLKIQPAELGDSAVYLCASSLDGTSSYNEQFFGPGTRLTVL.

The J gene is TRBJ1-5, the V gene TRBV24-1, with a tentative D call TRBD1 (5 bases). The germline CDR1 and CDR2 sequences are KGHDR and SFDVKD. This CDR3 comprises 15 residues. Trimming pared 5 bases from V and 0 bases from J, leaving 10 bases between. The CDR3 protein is CATSGAGYSNQPQHF. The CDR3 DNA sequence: TGTGCCACCAGTGGGGCAGGGTATAGCAATCAGCCCCAGCATTTT.

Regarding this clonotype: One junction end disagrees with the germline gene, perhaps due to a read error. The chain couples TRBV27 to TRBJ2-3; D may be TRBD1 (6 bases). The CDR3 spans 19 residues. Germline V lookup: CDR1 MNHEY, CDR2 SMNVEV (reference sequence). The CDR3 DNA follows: TGCACCAGCAGCTCCAGAGGTAGGGACACCAACTACCGCACAGATACGCAGTATTTT. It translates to CTSSSRGRDTNYRTDTQYF.